The 26 T cell receptor beta chains listed next were all sequenced from one sample in a study of beta chain features in type 1 diabetes (dated by TCRdb to between 2018 and 2020). Study-wide findings and limitations: In all four CD4+ subsets, TCRB CDR3 length was moderately but significantly shorter in type 1 diabetes patients.

To prepare the library, the immunoSEQ multiplex PCR assay was applied. The High Capacity cDNA Reverse Transcription Kit was used to reverse transcribe all of the isolated RNA, meaning that expressed TCRB transcripts were what got sequenced. Sourced from immuneACCESS, this table was stored by TCRdb with only in-frame sequences that have V and J called. A share of the clones is absent; for the studies checked, an unresolved V gene accounts for under half, and the remainder has no known explanation. Recorded for this sample are around 150,000 clones; 9% to 10% of them occurred a single time. The biggest ten clones account for 0.7% of the sample. These receptors' targets are unknown. Specimen: central memory CD4+ T cells from blood. These receptors all stem from a woman aged 25 to 45 with type 1 diabetes.

The chain couples TRBV4-2 to TRBJ2-4, with a possible D match to TRBD2 (6 bases). This CDR3 is built from 16 residues. The germline V gene has CDR1 LGHNA and CDR2 YNFKEQ. V gave up 5 bases and J gave up 4 bases, with 18 bases separating them. Written as DNA, the CDR3 is TGTGCCAGCAGCAATAGCGGAGCCTTGGGAAAAAACATTCAGTACTTC. It yields the protein CASSNSGALGKNIQYF.

Only a few counts were recorded for this clone. The V call is TRBV7-2, the J call TRBJ2-1, with 9 nucleotides matching TRBD1. The germline V gene encodes CDR1 SGHTA and CDR2 FQGNSA. The trim removed 3 bases at V and 8 bases at J, leaving 2 bases unmatched. The CDR3 is 13 residues long. The CDR3, as DNA: TGTGCCAGCAGCTTCCGGACAGGGGATGAGCAGTTCTTC. Its translation: CASSFRTGDEQFF.

This clone came up a few times. The chain links TRBV5-1 to TRBJ1-2, with D tentatively TRBD1 (6 bases). Trimming took 4 bases from V and 2 from J, leaving 21 bases between them. This CDR3 is built from 17 residues. Germline CDR1 SGHRS, CDR2 YFSETQ. The CDR3 spells CASSPTSRSTGNYGYTF. DNA of the CDR3: TGCGCCAGCAGCCCCACCTCGCGGTCAACAGGGAACTATGGCTACACCTTC.

A few counts support this clone. J is TRBJ2-1 and V is TRBV29-1; TRBD1 aligns across 7 bases. Trimming took 4 bases from V and 4 from J; bases not matched to a gene: 4. The CDR3 totals 13 residues. The germline gives CDR1 SQVTM, CDR2 ANQGSEA. CDR3 in DNA: TGCAGCGTTGTGGGGGACAGTTACAATGAGCAGTTCTTC. Its translation: CSVVGDSYNEQFF.

The J gene is TRBJ2-2, the V gene TRBV7-6; TRBD2 aligns across 7 bases. The CDR3 runs to 16 residues. Germline loops: CDR1 SGHVS, CDR2 FNYEAQ. Trimming at V came to 2 bases and at J to 4 bases, leaving 7 bases not matched to a gene. CDR3 bases: TGTGCCAGCAGCTTACGAGGCGGGAGCGGCACCGGGGAGCTGTTTTTT. Translating it yields CASSLRGGSGTGELFF.

This clone turned up a few times. The V and J genes are TRBV11-2 and TRBJ2-1, with TRBD2 matching 9 bases. The J segment lost 3 bases and the V segment lost 3 bases, leaving 6 bases of the junction unmatched. The CDR3 contains 16 residues. Germline-derived CDR1 and CDR2 are SGHAT and FQNNGV. The CDR3 region is CASSLGAGGVYNEQFF. The CDR3 nucleotides read TGTGCCAGCAGCTTGGGCGCGGGAGGGGTCTACAATGAGCAGTTCTTC.

This clone was detected ten times or more. The V and J genes are TRBV9 and TRBJ2-5; TRBD2 might be the D (7 bases). The germline V gene encodes CDR1 SGDLS and CDR2 YYNGEE. Trimming left V 5 bases short and J 3 bases short, with 14 bases between. This CDR3 contains 14 residues. The CDR3 DNA reads as TGTGCCAGCAGTGAGGGAGGGGGAAAAGAGACCCAGTACTTC. Its protein is CASSEGGGKETQYF.

The V gene is TRBV5-6, the J gene TRBJ2-7, with D possibly matching TRBD1 (6 bases). Trimming stripped 2 bases from V and 3 bases from J, with 6 bases between. Germline CDR1 and CDR2: SGHDT and YYEEEE. The CDR3 sequence is 12 residues long. As DNA, the CDR3 is TGTGCCAGCAGCTTAGGGGGCTACGAGCAGTACTTC. Encoded protein: CASSLGGYEQYF.

This clone came up once. The rearrangement joins TRBV30 to TRBJ1-5; no clear D. V was pared by 4 bases and J by 2 bases, with 9 bases between. This CDR3 region has 13 residues. The germline gives CDR1 GTSNPN, CDR2 SVGIG (reference sequence). The CDR3 is CAWTRGGNQPQHF. The CDR3 DNA reads TGTGCCTGGACCCGCGGGGGCAATCAGCCCCAGCATTTT.

This clone appeared a few times. This chain uses TRBV4-1 with TRBJ2-1; 9 bases line up with TRBD1. Germline values: CDR1 MGHRA, CDR2 YSYEKL. The ends lost 1 base at V and 7 bases at J; junction bases unmatched: 8. This CDR3 spans 16 amino acids. CDR3: CASSQVWDREVNEQFF. In DNA form, the CDR3 reads TGCGCCAGCAGCCAAGTCTGGGACAGGGAAGTAAATGAGCAGTTCTTC.

This clone was counted a few times. The CDR3 DNA sequence: TGTGCCAGCAACCAGATGAACATTCAGTACTTC. Amino acid sequence: CASNQMNIQYF. V is TRBV2 and J is TRBJ2-4; D is undetermined. The CDR3 consists of 11 residues. V lost 7 bases and J lost 7, with 8 bases in between. CDR1 SNHLY and CDR2 FYNNEI come from the germline V gene.

This clone was counted a few times. The V gene is TRBV19, the J gene TRBJ2-2, with 12 bases lining up with TRBD1. V was pared by 3 bases and J by 4 bases, with 3 bases of the junction left unmatched. Germline V gene data show CDR1 as LNHDA and CDR2 as SQIVND (reference sequence). The CDR3 consists of 16 residues. CDR3 DNA: TGTGCCAGTAGTATTCTGGGACAGGGGGCCACCGGGGAGCTGTTTTTT. It encodes CASSILGQGATGELFF.

In its sample, this clone was seen a few times. The chain has TRBV7-3 and TRBJ2-1; D call uncertain. V lost 1 base and J lost 2, with 15 bases in between. CDR1 is SGHTA, CDR2 FQGTGA, per germline. The CDR3 is made up of 17 amino acids. This chain's CDR3 is CASSLSMTPAAYNEQFF. DNA for the CDR3: TGTGCCAGCAGCTTAAGCATGACTCCCGCCGCCTACAATGAGCAGTTCTTC.

The V gene is TRBV10-3, the J gene TRBJ2-7; D is perhaps TRBD1 (6 bases). CDR3 length: 13 amino acids. V was shortened by 4 bases and J by 7 bases, with 14 bases between the two germline ends. Looked up from germline, CDR1 is ENHRY and CDR2 is SYGVKD. CDR3 bases: TGTGCCATCAGTGCAGGGGAACGTGGTGAGCAGTACTTC. Its translation: CAISAGERGEQYF.

The chain carries TRBV30 and TRBJ2-3; D uncertain. CDR3 length: 12 amino acids. Trimming removed 5 bases at V and 10 bases at J, with 16 bases between. Germline V gene sequence: CDR1 GTSNPN, CDR2 SVGIG (reference sequence). The CDR3 DNA sequence: TGTGCCTGGGCCCCCCTAGAGAGTGCGCAGTATTTT. Encoded protein: CAWAPLESAQYF. Based on the CDR3 plus reference TRBV30 and TRBJ2-3, the full variable domain is SQTIHQWPATLVQPVGSPLSLECTVEGTSNPNLYWYRQAAGRGLQLLFYSVGIGQISSEVPQNLSASRPQDRQFILSSKKLLLSDSGFYLCAWAPLESAQYFGPGTRLTVL.

The rearrangement joins TRBV5-1 to TRBJ2-5; the match to TRBD1 covers 7 bases. Unmatched junction bases numbered 9, after V lost 3 bases and J lost 4 bases. This CDR3 is 15 amino acids long. Germline V gives CDR1 SGHRS, CDR2 YFSETQ. CDR3 sequence (DNA): TGCGCCAGCAGCTCACAGGGGTGGCATAGAGAGACCCAGTACTTC. Translating gives CASSSQGWHRETQYF.

This clone was detected only a few times. The V call is TRBV30, the J call TRBJ2-1, with D maybe TRBD2 (5 bases). The germline V gene encodes CDR1 GTSNPN and CDR2 SVGIG (reference sequence). V gave up 3 bases and J gave up 3 bases, with 12 bases separating them. The CDR3 runs 14 residues. CDR3 bases: TGTGCCTGGAGAATGGCTAGCATCTACAATGAGCAGTTCTTC. It encodes CAWRMASIYNEQFF.

This clone came up a few times. CDR3 nucleotide sequence: TGTGCCAGCAGCCAATCCGCGGGAGCGCCCTACGAGCAGTACTTC. Translated, it gives CASSQSAGAPYEQYF. The chain employs TRBV9 and TRBJ2-7, with 7 bases identical to TRBD2. This CDR3 comprises 15 residues. Trimming at V came to 4 bases and at J to 2 bases, leaving 9 bases not matched to a gene. Germline values: CDR1 SGDLS, CDR2 YYNGEE.

The CDR3 DNA reads as TGTGCCAGCTCACCCCGAGGAGGTGATAGCAATCAGCCCCAGCATTTT. Its translation: CASSPRGGDSNQPQHF. The chain has TRBV18 and TRBJ1-5, with D unresolved. CDR3 length equals 16 residues. The germline V gene encodes CDR1 KGHSH and CDR2 LQKENI. Trimming left V 3 bases short and J 0 bases short, with 12 bases between.

The CDR3, as DNA: TGTGCCAGCAGTAAACTAGCGGGGGGCACAGATACGCAGTATTTT. Its protein product is CASSKLAGGTDTQYF. The chain uses TRBV6-5 and TRBJ2-3, with 11 nucleotides matching TRBD2. V lost 5 bases, J lost 1 base, and 2 bases stayed unmatched. Germline loops: CDR1 MNHEY, CDR2 SVGAGI. This CDR3 comprises 15 residues.

About this clone itself: This same CDR3 is encoded by further DNA sequences in the sample. V gene TRBV5-1 combines with J gene TRBJ2-1; no definite D call. V was clipped by 0 bases and J by 4 bases, with 8 bases between them. The CDR3 length is 14 residues. Per germline, CDR1 SGHRS and CDR2 YFSETQ. For the CDR3, the DNA is TGCGCCAGCAGCTTGGATCGCAGATACAATGAGCAGTTCTTC. Its translation: CASSLDRRYNEQFF.

This clone has more than one count but fewer than ten. This chain connects TRBV27 to TRBJ2-7; D possibly corresponds to TRBD2 (7 bases). The ends were cut back, 3 bases at V and 7 bases at J, with 10 bases in the middle. The germline gives CDR1 MNHEY, CDR2 SMNVEV (reference sequence). The CDR3 totals 12 residues. The CDR3 spells CASSFRGGEQYF. The CDR3 nucleotides read TGTGCCAGCAGTTTTAGGGGGGGGGAGCAGTACTTC.

The CDR3: CASSIQGIDYGYTF. In DNA, the CDR3 is TGTGCCAGTAGTATCCAGGGGATAGACTATGGCTACACCTTC. This chain links TRBV19 with TRBJ1-2, with D possibly TRBD1 on 6 matching bases. There are 14 residues in the CDR3. CDR1 is LNHDA and CDR2 is SQIVND in the germline V gene (reference sequence). Between the trimmed V and J ends, which lost 3 bases and 3 bases, there was a span of 11 bases.

This clone occurred a few times. This chain connects TRBV9 to TRBJ2-4, with TRBD2 identical over 8 bases. This CDR3 comprises 16 residues. Looked up from germline, CDR1 is SGDLS and CDR2 is YYNGEE. Trimming took 3 bases from V and 0 from J; bases not matched to a gene: 5. The CDR3 sequence is CASSARGGGAKNIQYF. The CDR3 DNA reads as TGTGCCAGCAGCGCCCGGGGGGGCGGAGCCAAAAACATTCAGTACTTC.

CDR3 loop: CATSRAPGTEETQYF. In nucleotides, the CDR3 is TGTGCCACCAGCAGAGCCCCCGGGACAGAAGAGACCCAGTACTTC. The chain recombines TRBV15 with TRBJ2-5; 7 bases are shared with TRBD1. This CDR3 has 15 residues. V trimming: 1 base; J trimming: 3 bases; junction bases outside the gene matches: 5. The V gene's germline CDR1 is LNHNV and CDR2 YYDKDF (reference sequence).

The chain couples TRBV29-1 to TRBJ2-4; 8 positions match TRBD2. Germline-derived CDR1 and CDR2 are SQVTM and ANQGSEA. The CDR3 runs to 14 residues. V lost 4 bases, J lost 1 base, and 3 bases stayed unmatched. CDR3 region: CSVGGGRAKNIQYF. The CDR3 bases are TGCAGCGTTGGGGGCGGGAGGGCCAAAAACATTCAGTACTTC.